This TCR beta chain was sequenced for a study of cytomegalovirus exposure and HLA in healthy donors. V was pared by 5 bases and J by 4 bases, with 3 bases of the junction left unmatched. Looked up from germline, CDR1 is SGHTA and CDR2 is FQGNSA. The CDR3 extends over 14 amino acids. The repertoire was sequenced with immunoSEQ multiplex PCR; TCRdb's copy has only in-frame clones and lacks some. The data show some 120,000 clones, around 94% seen once. Study-wide findings and caveats: It was reportedly the case that the classifier diagnosed cytomegalovirus status with high specificity and sensitivity. The tendency of first-cohort TCR clusters to co-occur in the 120 or so validation repertoires was identified by a subsequent analysis. There were three CMV-associated chains whose specificity for CMV antigens was confirmed in vitro.

To note about this clone: Its antigen is unknown.

The clonotype originates from a woman aged 18-29 years in good health and CMV-seronegative. The V gene is TRBV7-2, the J gene TRBJ2-5; 11 bases are a match to TRBD1. The sequenced sample was PBMCs. The CDR3, as DNA: TGTGCCAGCAGCCTTGGGACAGGGGGAGAGACCCAGTACTTC. Translated: CASSLGTGGETQYF. The full variable domain, rest sourced from reference TRBV7-2 and TRBJ2-5, is GAGVSQSPSNKVTEKGKDVELRCDPISGHTALYWYRQSLGQGLEFLIYFQGNSAPDKSGLPSDRFSAERTGGSVSTLTIQRTQQEDSAVYLCASSLGTGGETQYFGPGTRLLVL.